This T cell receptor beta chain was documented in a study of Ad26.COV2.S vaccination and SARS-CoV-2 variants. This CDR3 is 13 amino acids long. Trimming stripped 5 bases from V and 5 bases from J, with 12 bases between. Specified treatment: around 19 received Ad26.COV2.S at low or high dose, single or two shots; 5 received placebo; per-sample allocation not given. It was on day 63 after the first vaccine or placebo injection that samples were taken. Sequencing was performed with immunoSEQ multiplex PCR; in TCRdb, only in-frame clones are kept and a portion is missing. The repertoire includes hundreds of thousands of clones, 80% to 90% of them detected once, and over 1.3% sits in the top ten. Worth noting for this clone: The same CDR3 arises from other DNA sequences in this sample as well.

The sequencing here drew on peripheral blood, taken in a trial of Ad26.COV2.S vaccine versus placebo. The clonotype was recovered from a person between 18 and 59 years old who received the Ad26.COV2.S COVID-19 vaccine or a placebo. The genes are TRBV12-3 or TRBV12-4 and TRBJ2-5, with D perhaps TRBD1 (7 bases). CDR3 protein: CASSPTGRETQYF. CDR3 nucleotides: TGTGCCAGCAGTCCGACAGGGAGGGAGACCCAGTACTTC.